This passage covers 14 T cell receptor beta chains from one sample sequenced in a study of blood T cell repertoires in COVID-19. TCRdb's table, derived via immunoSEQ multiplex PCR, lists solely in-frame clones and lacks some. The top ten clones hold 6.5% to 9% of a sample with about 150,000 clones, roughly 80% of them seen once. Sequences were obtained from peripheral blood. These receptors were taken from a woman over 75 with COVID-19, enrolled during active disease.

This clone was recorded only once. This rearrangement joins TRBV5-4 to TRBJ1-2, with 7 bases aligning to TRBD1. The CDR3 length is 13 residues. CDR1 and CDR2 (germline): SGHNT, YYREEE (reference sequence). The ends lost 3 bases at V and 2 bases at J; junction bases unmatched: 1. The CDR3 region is CASSSQGNYGYTF. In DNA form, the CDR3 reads TGTGCCAGCAGCTCACAGGGGAACTATGGCTACACCTTC. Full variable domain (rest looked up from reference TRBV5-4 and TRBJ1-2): ETGVTQSPTHLIKTRGQQVTLRCSSQSGHNTVSWYQQALGQGPQFIFQYYREEENGRGNFPPRFSGLQFPNYSSELNVNALELDDSALYLCASSSQGNYGYTFGSGTRLTVV.

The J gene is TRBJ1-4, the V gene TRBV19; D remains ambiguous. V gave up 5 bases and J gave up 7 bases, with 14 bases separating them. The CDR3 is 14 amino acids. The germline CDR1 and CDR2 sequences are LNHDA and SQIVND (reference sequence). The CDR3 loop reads CASSDREVGEKLFF. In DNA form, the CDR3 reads TGTGCCAGTAGTGATAGGGAGGTCGGTGAAAAACTGTTTTTT.

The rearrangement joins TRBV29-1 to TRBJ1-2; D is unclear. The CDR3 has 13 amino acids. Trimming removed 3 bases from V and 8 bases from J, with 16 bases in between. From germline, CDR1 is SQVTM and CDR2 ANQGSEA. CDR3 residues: CSVDARTENGYTF. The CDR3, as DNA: TGCAGCGTTGACGCCCGAACAGAAAACGGCTACACCTTC.

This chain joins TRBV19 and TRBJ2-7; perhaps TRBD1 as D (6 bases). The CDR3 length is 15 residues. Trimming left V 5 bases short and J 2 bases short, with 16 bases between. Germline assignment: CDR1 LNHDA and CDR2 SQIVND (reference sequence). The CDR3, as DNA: TGTGCCAGTAGTCCATCCGGGACACCTCCCTACGAGCAGTACTTC. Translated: CASSPSGTPPYEQYF. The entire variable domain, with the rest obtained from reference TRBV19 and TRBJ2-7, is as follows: DGGITQSPKYLFRKEGQNVTLSCEQNLNHDAMYWYRQDPGQGLRLIYYSQIVNDFQKGDIAEGYSVSREKKESFPLTVTSAQKNPTAFYLCASSPSGTPPYEQYFGPGTRLTVT.

Here the CDR3 reads CASGQGAFYGYTF. The CDR3 coding sequence is TGTGCCAGCGGGCAGGGGGCCTTCTATGGCTACACCTTC. The V call is TRBV28, the J call TRBJ1-2; 8 nucleotides match TRBD1. CDR3 length: 13 amino acids. The J segment lost 4 bases and the V segment lost 8 bases, leaving 6 bases of the junction unmatched. Germline-derived CDR1 and CDR2 are MDHEN and SYDVKM.

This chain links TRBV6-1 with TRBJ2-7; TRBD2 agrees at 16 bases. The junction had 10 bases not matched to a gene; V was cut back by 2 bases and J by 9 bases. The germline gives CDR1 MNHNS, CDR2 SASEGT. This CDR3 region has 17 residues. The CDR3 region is CASSESRGLAGGPRQYF. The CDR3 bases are TGTGCCAGCAGTGAAAGTCGGGGACTAGCGGGAGGGCCGAGGCAGTACTTC.

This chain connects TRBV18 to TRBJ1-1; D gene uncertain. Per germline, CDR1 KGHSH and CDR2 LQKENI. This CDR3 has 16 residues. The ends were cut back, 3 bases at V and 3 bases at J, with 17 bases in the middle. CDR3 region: CASSPAGIKVDTEAFF. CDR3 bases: TGTGCCAGCTCACCGGCAGGTATTAAAGTGGACACTGAAGCTTTCTTT.

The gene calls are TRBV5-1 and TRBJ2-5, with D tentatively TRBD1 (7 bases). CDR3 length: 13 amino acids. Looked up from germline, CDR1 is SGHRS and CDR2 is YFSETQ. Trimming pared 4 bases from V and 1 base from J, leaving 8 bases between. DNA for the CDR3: TGCGCCAGCAGCCAGGGGGGCCAAGAGACCCAGTACTTC. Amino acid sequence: CASSQGGQETQYF.

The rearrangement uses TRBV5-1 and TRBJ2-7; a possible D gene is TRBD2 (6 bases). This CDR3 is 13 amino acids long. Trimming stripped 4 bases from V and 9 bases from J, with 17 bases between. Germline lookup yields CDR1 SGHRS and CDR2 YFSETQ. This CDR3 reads CASSPGGREVQYF. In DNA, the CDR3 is TGCGCCAGCAGCCCTGGGGGTAGGGAGGTGCAGTACTTC. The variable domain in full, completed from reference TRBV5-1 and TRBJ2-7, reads KAGVTQTPRYLIKTRGQQVTLSCSPISGHRSVSWYQQTPGQGLQFLFEYFSETQRNKGNFPGRFSGRQFSNSRSEMNVSTLELGDSALYLCASSPGGREVQYFGPGTRLTVT.

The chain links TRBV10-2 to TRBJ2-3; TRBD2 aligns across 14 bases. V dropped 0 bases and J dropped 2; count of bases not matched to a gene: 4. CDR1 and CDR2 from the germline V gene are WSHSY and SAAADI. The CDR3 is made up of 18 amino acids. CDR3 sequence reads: CASSESGTSGGVTDTQYF. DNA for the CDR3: TGCGCCAGCAGTGAGTCTGGGACTAGCGGGGGAGTCACAGATACGCAGTATTTT.

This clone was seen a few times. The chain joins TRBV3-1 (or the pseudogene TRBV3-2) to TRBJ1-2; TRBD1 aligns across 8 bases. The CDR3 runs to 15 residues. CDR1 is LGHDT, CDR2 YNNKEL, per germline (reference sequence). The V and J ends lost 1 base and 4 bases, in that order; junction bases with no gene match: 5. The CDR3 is CASSQVAGGSYGYTF. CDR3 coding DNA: TGTGCCAGCAGCCAAGTGGCAGGGGGCAGCTATGGCTACACCTTC.

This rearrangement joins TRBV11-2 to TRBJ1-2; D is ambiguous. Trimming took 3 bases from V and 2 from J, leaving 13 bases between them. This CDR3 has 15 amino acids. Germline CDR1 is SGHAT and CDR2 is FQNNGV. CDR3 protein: CASSFFSRRNYGYTF. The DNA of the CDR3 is TGTGCCAGCAGCTTTTTCAGCCGGAGGAACTATGGCTACACCTTC.

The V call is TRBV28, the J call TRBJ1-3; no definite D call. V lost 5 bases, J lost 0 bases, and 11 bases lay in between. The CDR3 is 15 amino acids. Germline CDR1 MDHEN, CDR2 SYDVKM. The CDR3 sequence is CASSTPRVSGNTIYF. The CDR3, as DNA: TGTGCCAGCAGTACACCCCGGGTCTCTGGAAACACCATATATTTT.

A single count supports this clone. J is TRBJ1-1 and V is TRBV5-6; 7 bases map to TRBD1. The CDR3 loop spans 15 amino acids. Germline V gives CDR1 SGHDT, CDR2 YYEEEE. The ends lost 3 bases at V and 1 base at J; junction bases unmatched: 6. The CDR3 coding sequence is TGTGCCAGCAGCTGGGGCCGGGACAGGAACACTGAAGCTTTCTTT. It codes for CASSWGRDRNTEAFF. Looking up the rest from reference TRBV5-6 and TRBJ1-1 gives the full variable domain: DAGVTQSPTHLIKTRGQQVTLRCSPKSGHDTVSWYQQALGQGPQFIFQYYEEEERQRGNFPDRFSGHQFPNYSSELNVNALLLGDSALYLCASSWGRDRNTEAFFGQGTRLTVV.